Presented here are 4 T cell receptor beta chains from one specimen sequenced in a study of siplizumab effects on memory and regulatory T cells. Libraries were prepared by immunoSEQ multiplex PCR; TCRdb keeps only in-frame clonotypes and omits some of them. The sample includes around 120,000 clones, 94% of them seen just once. The sample taken for sequencing was non-Treg CD4+ T cells sorted from blood. The receptors come from a human donor in good health.

In its sample, this clone was seen once. The chain employs TRBV5-1 and TRBJ1-6; the match to TRBD1 covers 7 bases. CDR3 length equals 17 residues. CDR1 is SGHRS and CDR2 is YFSETQ in the germline V gene. V lost 0 bases, J lost 1 base, and 4 bases stayed unmatched. For the CDR3, the DNA is TGCGCCAGCAGCTTGGACGACAGGGCGTCCTATAATTCACCCCTCCACTTT. Translation gives CASSLDDRASYNSPLHF.

In nucleotides, the CDR3 is TGTGCCAGCAGTTCGGACAGGGGCGGGTATCAGCCCCAGCATTTT. This encodes CASSSDRGGYQPQHF. The chain has TRBV2 and TRBJ1-5, with 9 bases aligning to TRBD1. Losses at the gene ends were 5 bases for V and 5 bases for J; bases not matched to a gene: 7. Germline-derived CDR1 and CDR2 are SNHLY and FYNNEI. The length of the CDR3 is 15 residues. The full variable domain, rest sourced from reference TRBV2 and TRBJ1-5, is EPEVTQTPSHQVTQMGQEVILRCVPISNHLYFYWYRQILGQKVEFLVSFYNNEISEKSEIFDDQFSVERPDGSNFTLKIRSTKLEDSAMYFCASSSDRGGYQPQHFGDGTRLSIL.

The rearrangement joins TRBV2 to TRBJ1-2; 7 positions match TRBD1. Germline CDR1 and CDR2: SNHLY and FYNNEI. With V trimmed by 5 bases and J by 4 bases, 10 bases remained unmatched. The CDR3 extends over 15 amino acids. The CDR3 loop reads CASSSLRQGRYGYTF. The CDR3 nucleotides read TGTGCCAGCAGTTCATTAAGACAGGGTCGCTATGGCTACACCTTC.

Comment on this clone: Other DNA sequences in this specimen translate into the identical CDR3. The rearrangement links TRBV5-1 to TRBJ2-3; D call uncertain. Between the trimmed V and J ends, which lost 0 bases and 2 bases, there was a span of 7 bases. CDR3 length: 14 amino acids. The germline gives CDR1 SGHRS, CDR2 YFSETQ. CDR3 nucleotide sequence: TGCGCCAGCAGCTTGGGAACCATCACAGATACGCAGTATTTT. This gives the protein CASSLGTITDTQYF. The variable domain in full, completed from reference TRBV5-1 and TRBJ2-3, reads KAGVTQTPRYLIKTRGQQVTLSCSPISGHRSVSWYQQTPGQGLQFLFEYFSETQRNKGNFPGRFSGRQFSNSRSEMNVSTLELGDSALYLCASSLGTITDTQYFGPGTRLTVL.